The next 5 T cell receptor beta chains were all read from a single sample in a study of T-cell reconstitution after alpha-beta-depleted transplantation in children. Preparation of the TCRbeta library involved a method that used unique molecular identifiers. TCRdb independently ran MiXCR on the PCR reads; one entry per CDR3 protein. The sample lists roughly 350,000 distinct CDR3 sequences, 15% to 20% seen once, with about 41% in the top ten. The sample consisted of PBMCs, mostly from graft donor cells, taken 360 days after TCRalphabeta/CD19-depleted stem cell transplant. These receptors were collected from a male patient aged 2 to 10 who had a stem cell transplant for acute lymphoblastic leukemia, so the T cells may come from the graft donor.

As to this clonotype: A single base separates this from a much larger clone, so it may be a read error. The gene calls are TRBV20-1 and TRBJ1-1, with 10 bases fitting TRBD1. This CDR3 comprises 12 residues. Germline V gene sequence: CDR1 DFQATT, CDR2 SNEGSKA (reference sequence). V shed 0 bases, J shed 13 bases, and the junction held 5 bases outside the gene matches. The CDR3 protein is CSAREPGQGVFF. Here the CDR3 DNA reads TGCAGTGCTAGAGAACCTGGACAGGGGGTTTTCTTT.

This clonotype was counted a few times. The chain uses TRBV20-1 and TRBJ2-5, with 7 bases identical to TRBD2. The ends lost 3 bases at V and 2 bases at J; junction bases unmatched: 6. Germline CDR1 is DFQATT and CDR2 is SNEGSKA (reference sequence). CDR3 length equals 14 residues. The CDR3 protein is CSARGAGPQETQYF. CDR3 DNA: TGCAGTGCTAGGGGAGCGGGACCTCAAGAGACCCAGTACTTC.

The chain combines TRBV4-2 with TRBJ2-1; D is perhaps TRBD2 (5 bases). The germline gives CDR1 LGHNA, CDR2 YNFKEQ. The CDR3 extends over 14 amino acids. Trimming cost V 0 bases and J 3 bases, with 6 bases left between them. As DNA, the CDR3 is TGTGCCAGCAGCCAAGAACGGGACTACAATGAGCAGTTCTTC. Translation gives CASSQERDYNEQFF.

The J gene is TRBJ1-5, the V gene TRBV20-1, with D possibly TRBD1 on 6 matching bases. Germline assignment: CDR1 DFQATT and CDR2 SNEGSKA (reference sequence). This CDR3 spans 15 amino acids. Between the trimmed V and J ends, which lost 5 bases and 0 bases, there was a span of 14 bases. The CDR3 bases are TGCAGTGCTCTACCGGGACACATTAGCAATCAGCCCCAGCATTTT. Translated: CSALPGHISNQPQHF.

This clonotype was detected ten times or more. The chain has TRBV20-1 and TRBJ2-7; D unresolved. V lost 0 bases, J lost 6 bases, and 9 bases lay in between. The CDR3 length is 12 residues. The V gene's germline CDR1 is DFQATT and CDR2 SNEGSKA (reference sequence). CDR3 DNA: TGCAGTGCTAGAGATCGGCGAGGCGAGCAGTACTTC. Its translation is CSARDRRGEQYF.